The source of this T cell receptor (beta chain) is a study of control samples from healthy donors and cancer patients (dated by TCRdb to 2020 to 2022). In the germline V gene, CDR1 corresponds to SQVTM and CDR2 to ANQGSEA. The CDR3 sequence holds 17 residues, the cysteine and phenylalanine included. This entry keeps only the CDR3 DNA: 51 bases, framed from base 1. The germline V end is reduced by 1 base and the J end by 2 bases; junction bases left unmatched: 10. The library was built by means of the immunoSEQ multiplex PCR assay. This immuneACCESS table, as held by TCRdb, lists in-frame sequences with V and J called but not all clones. Of the missing ones, under half trace to an unresolved V gene in checked studies; the others have no known cause. This sample gives about 140,000 clones in total; around 90% of them show up just once. 7.1% of the sample is taken by the ten largest. A note on this clone: Its antigen is unknown. Base quality data are lacking; no much larger clone is found one base away.

The chain joins TRBV29-1 to TRBJ2-7, and 11 junction bases match TRBD2. What was sequenced was blood. The clonotype comes from a man between 18 and 29 years old in good health. The CDR3: CSVEGLAGGPPPYEQYF. The nucleotide sequence is TGCAGCGTTGAAGGGCTAGCGGGGGGCCCGCCTCCCTACGAGCAGTACTTC.